This is a list of T cell receptor beta chains from one sample in a study of T cells in Graves' hyperthyroidism and ophthalmopathy. TCRdb redid the calling of the multiplex PCR reads with MiXCR, one entry per CDR3 protein. Of some 400,000 distinct CDR3 sequences in the sample, less than 15% were seen once. Sequences were obtained from blood. The receptors were sampled from a man under 40 with Graves' hyperthyroidism that later progressed to Graves' ophthalmopathy. The CDR3 runs from the conserved cysteine through the conserved F or W. Fields, in order: clone size, J gene, V gene, D gene, CDR3 DNA, CDR3 protein. D genes are given only for firm matches. Not every row has a clone size; where given, it reads once, few, many or a size class.

abundance: few; j_gene: TRBJ2-1; v_gene: TRBV6-1; d_gene: TRBD2; CDR3nt: TGTGCCAGCACGGGGGGATACAATGAGCAGTTCTTC; CDR3aa: CASTGGYNEQFF
abundance: -; j_gene: TRBJ1-1; v_gene: TRBV5-6; d_gene: -; CDR3nt: TGTGCCAGCAGCTTCCACAGAGAAGCTTTCTTT; CDR3aa: CASSFHREAFF
abundance: few; j_gene: TRBJ2-7; v_gene: TRBV28; d_gene: -; CDR3nt: TGTGCCAGCAGGCCCGGACAGTCAGGATCCTACGAGCAGTACTTC; CDR3aa: CASRPGQSGSYEQYF
abundance: many; j_gene: TRBJ1-2; v_gene: TRBV5-1; d_gene: -; CDR3nt: TGCGCCAGCAGCTTGGGGGTCGAGGGAACTGGCTACACCTTC; CDR3aa: CASSLGVEGTGYTF
abundance: many; j_gene: TRBJ1-2; v_gene: TRBV6-1; d_gene: -; CDR3nt: TGTGCCAGCAGTGAATCTCCTACGTGGGGCTACACCTTC; CDR3aa: CASSESPTWGYTF
abundance: many; j_gene: TRBJ1-1; v_gene: TRBV6-1; d_gene: TRBD1; CDR3nt: TGTGCCAGCAGTGAAGCAGCACAGGGGAATGAAGCTTTCTTT; CDR3aa: CASSEAAQGNEAFF
abundance: few; j_gene: TRBJ2-7; v_gene: TRBV18; d_gene: -; CDR3nt: TGTGCCAGCTCAAAGACGCGGTCCTACGAGCAGTACTTC; CDR3aa: CASSKTRSYEQYF
abundance: few; j_gene: TRBJ2-5; v_gene: TRBV20-1; d_gene: -; CDR3nt: TGCAGTGCTAGGAGGCGGGGGGACAGAAAAGAGACCCAGTACTTC; CDR3aa: CSARRRGDRKETQYF
abundance: -; j_gene: TRBJ1-5; v_gene: TRBV28; d_gene: TRBD1; CDR3nt: TGTGCCAGCCAACTCGCACAGGGGGAGATACAGCCCCAGCATTTT; CDR3aa: CASQLAQGEIQPQHF
abundance: many; j_gene: TRBJ2-1; v_gene: TRBV5-5; d_gene: TRBD1; CDR3nt: TGTGCCAGCAGCTTCTCGGGACAGGGAATCTATGAGCAGTTCTTC; CDR3aa: CASSFSGQGIYEQFF
abundance: many; j_gene: TRBJ2-7; v_gene: TRBV11-2; d_gene: TRBD1; CDR3nt: TGTGCCAGCAGCTCACCCGGGACAGGGACCGAGCAGTACTTC; CDR3aa: CASSSPGTGTEQYF
abundance: few; j_gene: TRBJ1-2; v_gene: TRBV19; d_gene: TRBD1; CDR3nt: TGTGCCAGTAGTATCGGGGACAGGGGGCACGGCTACACCTTC; CDR3aa: CASSIGDRGHGYTF
abundance: many; j_gene: TRBJ1-1; v_gene: TRBV10-3; d_gene: -; CDR3nt: TGTGCCATCAGTGAGTCGGGCGGCATGAACACTGAAGCTTTCTTT; CDR3aa: CAISESGGMNTEAFF
abundance: many; j_gene: TRBJ2-5; v_gene: TRBV6-2/TRBV6-3; d_gene: -; CDR3nt: TGTGCCAGCAGTTACTCCGGGAGAGAGACCCAGTACTTC; CDR3aa: CASSYSGRETQYF
abundance: few; j_gene: TRBJ2-1; v_gene: TRBV24-1; d_gene: -; CDR3nt: TGTGCCACCAGTGACTCCTTCGGGTCCGGGGGCAATGAGCAGTTCTTC; CDR3aa: CATSDSFGSGGNEQFF
abundance: -; j_gene: TRBJ1-1; v_gene: TRBV19; d_gene: TRBD1; CDR3nt: TGTGCCAGTAGTATCCCAGGGGGGAACACTGAAGCTTCCTTT; CDR3aa: CASSIPGGNTEASF
abundance: -; j_gene: TRBJ2-2; v_gene: TRBV9; d_gene: TRBD2; CDR3nt: TGTGCCAGCAGCGCAGGCGGGGGATTAAACACCGGGGAGCTGTTTTTT; CDR3aa: CASSAGGGLNTGELFF
abundance: few; j_gene: TRBJ1-6; v_gene: TRBV20-1; d_gene: -; CDR3nt: TGCAGTGCTAGTCAAAGGGCCTTCTTCTATAATTCACCCCTCCACTTT; CDR3aa: CSASQRAFFYNSPLHF
abundance: many; j_gene: TRBJ1-1; v_gene: TRBV7-2; d_gene: -; CDR3nt: TGTGCCAGCAGCTTCTTTCCGGGGAACACTGAAGCTTTCTTT; CDR3aa: CASSFFPGNTEAFF
abundance: many; j_gene: TRBJ2-3; v_gene: TRBV20-1; d_gene: -; CDR3nt: TGCAGTGCTAGAGTGGTGCCAGACACAGATACGCAGTATTTT; CDR3aa: CSARVVPDTDTQYF
abundance: -; j_gene: TRBJ1-5; v_gene: TRBV28; d_gene: -; CDR3nt: TGTGCCAGCAGTTTCTGGGGGGATAGCAATCAGCCCCAGCATTTT; CDR3aa: CASSFWGDSNQPQHF
abundance: many; j_gene: TRBJ2-7; v_gene: TRBV20-1; d_gene: TRBD1; CDR3nt: TGCAGTGCTGTACGAAGTAGGGACAGAGGGGGCTACGAGCAGTACTTC; CDR3aa: CSAVRSRDRGGYEQYF
abundance: few; j_gene: TRBJ1-1; v_gene: TRBV19; d_gene: -; CDR3nt: TGTGCCAGTAGTGCGGACCAGGCAGGGCCGAGGGCTTTCTTT; CDR3aa: CASSADQAGPRAFF
abundance: -; j_gene: TRBJ1-4; v_gene: TRBV6-5; d_gene: TRBD1; CDR3nt: TGTGCCAGCAGTTACTCGATTCCCGGGACAGGGGAGGAAAAACTGTTTTTT; CDR3aa: CASSYSIPGTGEEKLFF
abundance: many; j_gene: TRBJ2-7; v_gene: TRBV28; d_gene: -; CDR3nt: TGTGCCAGCTGCGTCTGGACCGGTAAGCAGTACTTC; CDR3aa: CASCVWTGKQYF
abundance: -; j_gene: TRBJ2-1; v_gene: TRBV7-9; d_gene: -; CDR3nt: TGTGCCAGCAGCCAGAGGAGGGGGATGAGCTCCTACAATGAGCAGTTCTTC; CDR3aa: CASSQRRGMSSYNEQFF
abundance: many; j_gene: TRBJ1-2; v_gene: TRBV7-9; d_gene: -; CDR3nt: TGTGCCAGCAGCCGACCAATGGACAGCGCAAACTATGGCTACACCTTC; CDR3aa: CASSRPMDSANYGYTF
abundance: many; j_gene: TRBJ2-7; v_gene: TRBV15; d_gene: TRBD1; CDR3nt: TGTGCCACCAGCTCCGGGACAGGGGAATCCGAGCAGTACTTC; CDR3aa: CATSSGTGESEQYF
abundance: many; j_gene: TRBJ2-7; v_gene: TRBV6-1; d_gene: -; CDR3nt: TGTGCCAGCAGTTCGGGGGGCCGGGGCCCCTACGAGCAGTACTTC; CDR3aa: CASSSGGRGPYEQYF
abundance: many; j_gene: TRBJ2-7; v_gene: TRBV11-2; d_gene: -; CDR3nt: TGTGCCAGCAGCTTAGGATTAGCGACCTCCTACGAGCAGTACTTC; CDR3aa: CASSLGLATSYEQYF
abundance: many; j_gene: TRBJ1-1; v_gene: TRBV27; d_gene: -; CDR3nt: TGTGCCAGCAGCTTGTCCATGAACACTGAAGCTTTCTTT; CDR3aa: CASSLSMNTEAFF
abundance: few; j_gene: TRBJ2-2; v_gene: TRBV18; d_gene: -; CDR3nt: TGTGCCAGCTCACCCGACAGAAACACCGGGGAGCTGTTTTTT; CDR3aa: CASSPDRNTGELFF
abundance: many; j_gene: TRBJ1-6; v_gene: TRBV6-1; d_gene: TRBD1; CDR3nt: TGTGCCAGCGAGGACAGGGGCTCCTATAATTCACCCCTCCACTTT; CDR3aa: CASEDRGSYNSPLHF
abundance: -; j_gene: TRBJ2-7; v_gene: TRBV30; d_gene: -; CDR3nt: TGTGCCTGGAGTGTACGAGTCACCTCCTACGAGCAGTACTTC; CDR3aa: CAWSVRVTSYEQYF
abundance: -; j_gene: TRBJ2-3; v_gene: TRBV20-1; d_gene: TRBD2; CDR3nt: TGCAGTGCACCGACTAGCGGAGATACGCAGTATTTT; CDR3aa: CSAPTSGDTQYF
abundance: many; j_gene: TRBJ1-2; v_gene: TRBV6-1; d_gene: -; CDR3nt: TGTGCCAGCAGTGTCAGGGGAGGAGGCTACACCTTC; CDR3aa: CASSVRGGGYTF
abundance: -; j_gene: TRBJ2-7; v_gene: TRBV4-1; d_gene: -; CDR3nt: TGCGCCAGCAGCCAAAGAGCGGTCGGTGATCGGCAGTACTTC; CDR3aa: CASSQRAVGDRQYF
abundance: few; j_gene: TRBJ1-2; v_gene: TRBV7-8; d_gene: -; CDR3nt: TGTGCCAGCAGCTTCAACACGATTATTTATGGCTACACCTTC; CDR3aa: CASSFNTIIYGYTF
abundance: -; j_gene: TRBJ1-1; v_gene: TRBV6-1; d_gene: -; CDR3nt: TGTGCCAGCAGCCCCGGGGTAGAGGGGAACACTGAAGCTTTCTTT; CDR3aa: CASSPGVEGNTEAFF
abundance: -; j_gene: TRBJ1-1; v_gene: TRBV27; d_gene: -; CDR3nt: TGTGCCAGCACCAGAATCGACCGGAAGAACACTGAAGCTTTCTTT; CDR3aa: CASTRIDRKNTEAFF
abundance: -; j_gene: TRBJ2-1; v_gene: TRBV5-1; d_gene: TRBD2; CDR3nt: TGCGCCAGCAGCCAAGGGACTAGCGGGGGGTTGGATGGGCAGTTCTTC; CDR3aa: CASSQGTSGGLDGQFF
abundance: few; j_gene: TRBJ1-1; v_gene: TRBV19; d_gene: -; CDR3nt: TGTGCCAGTAGTATCTTGGGAGGGAACACTGAAGCTTTCTTT; CDR3aa: CASSILGGNTEAFF
abundance: -; j_gene: TRBJ1-4; v_gene: TRBV7-3; d_gene: -; CDR3nt: TGTGCCAGCCCCAAGAGGAGGGCCGAAAAACTGTTTTTT; CDR3aa: CASPKRRAEKLFF
abundance: many; j_gene: TRBJ1-1; v_gene: TRBV3-1; d_gene: -; CDR3nt: TGTGCCAGCAGCCCGACGGGGGCGGGTAGGTCTGAAGCTTTCTTT; CDR3aa: CASSPTGAGRSEAFF
abundance: few; j_gene: TRBJ1-1; v_gene: TRBV7-3; d_gene: -; CDR3nt: TGTGCCAGCAGCGAGATTGGGTGGACTGAAGCTTTCTTT; CDR3aa: CASSEIGWTEAFF